The 13 T cell receptor beta chains below come from one sample, sequenced in a study of blood T cell repertoires in COVID-19. The repertoire was sequenced with immunoSEQ multiplex PCR; TCRdb's copy has only in-frame clones and lacks some. The table includes roughly 100,000 clones, roughly 90% detected once. The sequencing input was peripheral blood. These receptors originate from a woman aged 55 to 70 with acute or convalescent COVID-19.

The chain has TRBV9 and TRBJ2-4; weak D call: TRBD1 (6 bases). The ends were cut back, 0 bases at V and 3 bases at J, with 13 bases in the middle. The CDR3 consists of 16 residues. Germline CDR1 reads SGDLS; CDR2 reads YYNGEE. The CDR3 DNA is TGTGCCAGCAGCGTAGAGGGGGTTGGGGACAAAAACATTCAGTACTTC. Its protein is CASSVEGVGDKNIQYF.

The genes are TRBV12-3 or TRBV12-4 and TRBJ1-1; D is possibly TRBD1 (6 bases). Deletions cut 8 bases from V and 4 bases from J, with 11 bases between. The CDR3 is 12 residues long. This chain's CDR3 is CASVTGRTEAFF. The CDR3 nucleotides read TGTGCCAGCGTCACAGGGCGCACTGAAGCTTTCTTT.

In this sample, this clone turned up a few times. V usage is TRBV5-1 and J usage is TRBJ1-1; D possibly corresponds to TRBD1 (6 bases). CDR1 is SGHRS, CDR2 YFSETQ, per germline. CDR3 length equals 15 residues. Trimming left V 0 bases short and J 5 bases short, with 14 bases between. For the CDR3, the DNA is TGCGCCAGCAGCTTGGGGGAGGGGGTAAGGACTGAAGCTTTCTTT. As protein: CASSLGEGVRTEAFF. Full variable domain (rest looked up from reference TRBV5-1 and TRBJ1-1): KAGVTQTPRYLIKTRGQQVTLSCSPISGHRSVSWYQQTPGQGLQFLFEYFSETQRNKGNFPGRFSGRQFSNSRSEMNVSTLELGDSALYLCASSLGEGVRTEAFFGQGTRLTVV.

V and J are TRBV7-9 and TRBJ1-2, with D possibly matching TRBD1 (5 bases). The CDR3 consists of 13 residues. Germline CDR1 reads SEHNR; CDR2 reads FQNEAQ (reference sequence). The ends were cut back, 2 bases at V and 8 bases at J, with 12 bases in the middle. CDR3 sequence reads: CASSLQGLQGYTF. CDR3 bases: TGTGCCAGCAGCTTACAGGGTCTTCAAGGCTACACCTTC.

This clone was seen a few times. This rearrangement joins TRBV9 to TRBJ2-7, with 9 bases identical to TRBD2. V lost 3 bases to trimming and J lost 1 base; unmatched junction nucleotides: 5. CDR1 is SGDLS and CDR2 is YYNGEE in the germline V gene. CDR3 length: 15 residues. The CDR3 loop is CASSAGGLASYEQYF. CDR3 DNA sequence: TGTGCCAGCAGCGCTGGCGGACTAGCGTCCTACGAGCAGTACTTC.

This chain joins TRBV20-1 and TRBJ1-1; D perhaps matches TRBD1 (5 bases). The germline gives CDR1 DFQATT, CDR2 SNEGSKA (reference sequence). The CDR3 spans 14 residues. Trimming pared 3 bases from V and 5 bases from J, leaving 16 bases between. CDR3 amino acids: CSASFGGWGTEAFF. In DNA form, the CDR3 reads TGCAGTGCTAGTTTCGGGGGTTGGGGTACTGAAGCTTTCTTT.

The chain is built from TRBV6-5 and TRBJ1-2; D is unclear. CDR1 and CDR2 (germline): MNHEY, SVGAGI. V gave up 8 bases and J gave up 4 bases, with 14 bases separating them. The CDR3 covers 13 residues. The DNA for the CDR3 is TGTGCCAGCTCATCTGCGGTGAGCTATGGCTACACCTTC. Its protein product is CASSSAVSYGYTF.

The chain has TRBV11-1 and TRBJ2-3; no clear D. The CDR3 loop spans 16 amino acids. The V and J ends lost 2 bases and 2 bases respectively, with 14 bases between them. Germline CDR1 reads SGHAT; CDR2 reads FQDESV (reference sequence). The CDR3 bases are TGTGCCAGCAGCTTAAGCGATGGTGGCAACACAGATACGCAGTATTTT. As protein: CASSLSDGGNTDTQYF.

The rearrangement uses TRBV5-1 and TRBJ2-2; 10 nucleotides align to TRBD1. Germline V CDR1 and CDR2: SGHRS, YFSETQ. V trimming: 1 base; J trimming: 0 bases; junction bases outside the gene matches: 3. This CDR3 comprises 17 residues. CDR3 in DNA: TGCGCCAGCAGCTTGTTCGGGACAGGGGCGAACACCGGGGAGCTGTTTTTT. It is translated as CASSLFGTGANTGELFF.

V usage is TRBV5-4 and J usage is TRBJ1-6; TRBD1 aligns across 10 bases. This CDR3 region has 15 residues. V lost 4 bases to trimming and J lost 7 bases; unmatched junction nucleotides: 5. Germline V gene sequence: CDR1 SGHNT, CDR2 YYREEE (reference sequence). As DNA, the CDR3 is TGTGCCAGCAGCCCCTGGGGACAGGGGAATTCACCCCTCCACTTT. Amino acid sequence: CASSPWGQGNSPLHF.

The gene calls are TRBV9 and TRBJ1-2, with 7 bases identical to TRBD1. The germline V gene has CDR1 SGDLS and CDR2 YYNGEE. The CDR3 runs 15 residues. Unmatched junction bases numbered 13, after V lost 4 bases and J lost 7 bases. The chain's CDR3 is CASSPQGGPLSGYTF. CDR3 DNA: TGTGCCAGCAGCCCTCAGGGGGGCCCCTTAAGTGGCTACACCTTC. The variable domain in full, with the rest retrieved from reference TRBV9 and TRBJ1-2, is DSGVTQTPKHLITATGQRVTLRCSPRSGDLSVYWYQQSLDQGLQFLIQYYNGEERAKGNILERFSAQQFPDLHSELNLSSLELGDSALYFCASSPQGGPLSGYTFGSGTRLTVV.

At least ten counts were recorded for this clone. The chain links TRBV2 to TRBJ1-3; perhaps TRBD1 as D (6 bases). Germline V gene data show CDR1 as SNHLY and CDR2 as FYNNEI. Trimming cost V 2 bases and J 3 bases, with 11 bases left between them. This CDR3 comprises 15 residues. The CDR3 sequence: CASSENRAGGNTIYF. The CDR3 region has the DNA TGTGCCAGCAGTGAAAACAGGGCTGGTGGAAACACCATATATTTT.

The V call is TRBV4-1, the J call TRBJ1-4, with 7 bases matching TRBD1. Germline trimming cut 0 bases from V and 2 bases from J; bases unmatched to any gene: 3. The CDR3 has 16 residues. The V gene's germline CDR1 is MGHRA and CDR2 YSYEKL. CDR3 DNA sequence: TGCGCCAGCAGCCAAGAATCGACAGGGACTAATGAAAAACTGTTTTTT. Its protein is CASSQESTGTNEKLFF.